The 30 T cell receptor beta chains below all came from one sample that was sequenced in a study of T-cell reconstitution after alpha-beta-depleted transplantation in children. Unique molecular identifiers featured in how the TCRbeta library was prepared. TCRdb called the PCR reads again in MiXCR, with one record for every CDR3 protein. The profile shows about a million distinct CDR3 sequences, under 30% of them singletons. This specimen consisted of PBMCs, mostly from graft donor cells, obtained 360 days after TCRalphabeta/CD19-depleted stem cell transplant. The source is a boy in the first two years of life who had a stem cell transplant for SCID, so the T cells may come from the graft donor.

This clonotype was seen only once. The chain joins TRBV2 to TRBJ1-4, with a possible D match to TRBD1 (5 bases). The V end was cut by 5 bases, the J end by 5 bases, with 18 bases between. The length of the CDR3 is 16 residues. The germline V gene encodes CDR1 SNHLY and CDR2 FYNNEI. CDR3 residues: CASSSGSLGRNEKLFF. CDR3 DNA sequence: TGTGCCAGCAGTTCGGGATCCTTGGGACGGAATGAAAAACTGTTTTTT.

This clonotype came up many times. The rearrangement links TRBV12-3 or TRBV12-4 to TRBJ2-3; D could derive from TRBD1 or TRBD2 (5 bases each). The CDR3 has 14 residues. V was pared by 5 bases and J by 3 bases, with 12 bases between. The CDR3 coding sequence is TGTGCCAGCAGTGGCCGAGGGGAGACAGATACGCAGTATTTT. As protein: CASSGRGETDTQYF.

This clonotype was seen more than once but under ten times. This chain connects TRBV5-1 to TRBJ2-5; 8 positions match TRBD2. V shed 4 bases and J 4 bases; nucleotides not matched to a gene: 12. The germline CDR1 and CDR2 sequences are SGHRS and YFSETQ. This CDR3 has 16 residues. In DNA, the CDR3 is TGCGCCAGCAGCCCGGGAGGGACTTCACCGATAGAGACCCAGTACTTC. Protein product: CASSPGGTSPIETQYF.

The chain uses TRBV27 and TRBJ2-3; D is possibly TRBD2 (5 bases). Trimming pared 3 bases from V and 2 bases from J, leaving 15 bases between. The CDR3 consists of 16 residues. The germline CDR1 and CDR2 sequences are MNHEY and SMNVEV (reference sequence). The CDR3 protein is CASSFEGFPSTDTQYF. The CDR3 DNA sequence: TGTGCCAGCAGTTTTGAGGGTTTCCCCTCCACAGATACGCAGTATTTT.

This clonotype was counted between two and nine times. The chain uses TRBV20-1 and TRBJ2-5; 11 bases line up with TRBD2. The CDR3 has 16 residues. With 4 bases clipped from V and 9 bases from J, the junction kept 16 bases outside the gene matches. Germline V lookup: CDR1 DFQATT, CDR2 SNEGSKA (reference sequence). The CDR3 is CSAIQPSGGPAFAQYF. CDR3 coding DNA: TGCAGTGCTATCCAGCCTAGCGGGGGGCCCGCATTTGCCCAGTACTTC.

J is TRBJ2-1 and V is TRBV7-2; maybe TRBD2 (7 bases). The V gene's germline CDR1 is SGHTA and CDR2 FQGNSA. This CDR3 contains 16 residues. V lost 4 bases to trimming and J lost 1 base, with 14 bases between them. The CDR3 nucleotides read TGTGCCAGCAGCTCGAACGGGGGGCTATCCTACAATGAGCAGTTCTTC. It codes for CASSSNGGLSYNEQFF.

CDR3 sequence: CASSFPRGAYTEAFF. CDR3 sequence (DNA): TGTGCCAGCAGCTTCCCTCGGGGGGCGTACACTGAAGCTTTCTTT. V gene TRBV13 combines with J gene TRBJ1-1; tentatively, D is TRBD1 (6 bases). Germline CDR1 reads PRHDT; CDR2 reads FYEKMQ (reference sequence). The CDR3 loop spans 15 amino acids. V was clipped by 3 bases and J by 3 bases, with 14 bases between them.

The V call is TRBV27, the J call TRBJ2-3, with D possibly being TRBD2 (5 bases). V was trimmed by 6 bases and J by 2 bases, leaving 15 bases between them. CDR1 and CDR2 (germline): MNHEY, SMNVEV (reference sequence). CDR3 size: 15 residues. CDR3 nucleotides: TGTGCCAGCAGGAGGGCCCGGCCCATCACAGATACGCAGTATTTT. Its translation: CASRRARPITDTQYF.

The rearrangement joins TRBV20-1 to TRBJ2-2; 10 bases agree with TRBD1. There are 18 residues in the CDR3. V was clipped by 1 base and J by 3 bases; unmatched bases: 11. Germline values: CDR1 DFQATT, CDR2 SNEGSKA (reference sequence). The CDR3 spells CSARVFRTGTGDTGELFF. DNA of the CDR3: TGCAGTGCTAGAGTCTTTCGAACCGGGACAGGGGACACCGGGGAGCTGTTTTTT.

This clonotype has only a few counts. This sequence joins TRBV29-1 and TRBJ2-5; 11 bases match TRBD1. Germline values: CDR1 SQVTM, CDR2 ANQGSEA. Germline trimming cut 4 bases from V and 7 bases from J; bases unmatched to any gene: 14. The CDR3 runs to 16 residues. CDR3 sequence reads: CSVGEGTGGLRGTQYF. The DNA of the CDR3 is TGCAGCGTTGGGGAAGGGACAGGGGGTCTCCGGGGGACCCAGTACTTC. Drawing the rest from reference TRBV29-1 and TRBJ2-5, the complete variable domain is SAVISQKPSRDICQRGTSLTIQCQVDSQVTMMFWYRQQPGQSLTLIATANQGSEATYESGFVIDKFPISRPNLTFSTLTVSNMSPEDSSIYLCSVGEGTGGLRGTQYFGPGTRLLVL.

The chain employs TRBV5-1 and TRBJ2-2, with D possibly being TRBD1 or TRBD2 (5 bases each). The CDR3 is 14 residues long. In germline, CDR1 is SGHRS, CDR2 YFSETQ. Trimming took off 6 bases at V and 6 bases at J, with 15 bases between the two ends. In DNA, the CDR3 is TGCGCCAGCACCGGGACGCGGGTCCCCGGGGAGCTGTTTTTT. The encoded protein is CASTGTRVPGELFF.

This clonotype was recorded a few times. The chain combines TRBV10-3 with TRBJ1-2; TRBD1 matches 9 bases. The CDR3 covers 14 residues. With V trimmed by 2 bases and J by 6 bases, 4 bases remained unmatched. CDR1 and CDR2 (germline): ENHRY, SYGVKD. The CDR3 nucleotides read TGTGCCATCAGTGAGAGGGACAGGGTCGATGGCTACACCTTC. This encodes CAISERDRVDGYTF.

This clonotype appeared a few times. This chain connects TRBV6-5 to TRBJ2-7; no reliable D call. This CDR3 region has 17 residues. Trimming left V 1 base short and J 0 bases short, with 16 bases between. Germline CDR1 is MNHEY and CDR2 is SVGAGI. The CDR3 sequence: CASSYFDPRISSYEQYF. CDR3 bases: TGTGCCAGCAGTTACTTTGACCCCCGTATCAGCTCCTACGAGCAGTACTTC.

The sample holds a few counts of this clonotype. The CDR3: CSASQDGEYEQYF. The DNA of the CDR3 is TGCAGTGCTAGCCAGGACGGAGAATACGAGCAGTACTTC. This chain connects TRBV20-1 to TRBJ2-7, with D uncertain. V was trimmed by 3 bases and J by 4 bases, leaving 13 bases between them. This CDR3 has 13 residues. CDR1 is DFQATT and CDR2 is SNEGSKA in the germline V gene (reference sequence).

The chain is built from TRBV5-1 and TRBJ2-7; D call uncertain. The germline V gene encodes CDR1 SGHRS and CDR2 YFSETQ. Trimming shortened V by 6 bases and J by 2 bases, and 15 bases separated the two germline ends. The CDR3 is 14 residues long. CDR3 in DNA: TGCGCCAGCACCGTTGGGCAGCCCACCTACGAGCAGTACTTC. Translated: CASTVGQPTYEQYF.

In this sample, this clonotype turned up many times. The gene calls are TRBV20-1 and TRBJ2-3; the D gene is possibly TRBD2 (6 bases). CDR3 size: 15 residues. Germline lookup yields CDR1 DFQATT and CDR2 SNEGSKA (reference sequence). V dropped 6 bases and J dropped 1 base, with 17 bases sitting between them. The CDR3 loop reads CSASPRRGGTDTQYF. The CDR3 nucleotides read TGCAGTGCCAGCCCGCGGCGCGGGGGCACAGATACGCAGTATTTT.

This clonotype was seen a handful of times. This chain uses TRBV6-5 with TRBJ1-1, with D possibly TRBD1 on 5 matching bases. Trimming took off 3 bases at V and 7 bases at J, with 27 bases between the two ends. The germline CDR1 and CDR2 sequences are MNHEY and SVGAGI. This CDR3 has 18 amino acids. The CDR3 DNA reads as TGTGCCAGCAGTTATTCACCTTGGGGACCCAGGAGGGATGGTGAAGCTTTCTTT. Translated: CASSYSPWGPRRDGEAFF.

The J gene is TRBJ2-3, the V gene TRBV5-1; perhaps TRBD2 as D (5 bases). Germline V gives CDR1 SGHRS, CDR2 YFSETQ. CDR3 length equals 16 residues. Trimming took off 4 bases at V and 1 base at J, with 16 bases between the two ends. The CDR3 bases are TGCGCCAGCAGCCACGGGCCGGGATTCGGCACAGATACGCAGTATTTT. Protein: CASSHGPGFGTDTQYF.

The J gene is TRBJ2-3, the V gene TRBV5-1, with 7 bases lining up with TRBD2. Germline V CDR1 and CDR2: SGHRS, YFSETQ. This CDR3 has 15 amino acids. Trimming took 4 bases from V and 1 from J; bases not matched to a gene: 6. Written as DNA, the CDR3 is TGCGCCAGCAGCATCGGGGGGTCCGGCACAGATACGCAGTATTTT. As protein: CASSIGGSGTDTQYF.

This clonotype has just a few counts. The junction differs from germline at one of its ends, possibly a read error. V is TRBV12-3 or TRBV12-4 and J is TRBJ2-7, with TRBD1 identical over 7 bases. The CDR3 runs to 12 residues. The CDR3 DNA reads as TGTGCCAGCAGTCCCTATCCCGGGACAGTACTATTC. Residues: CASSPYPGTVLF.

In this sample, this clonotype turned up a few times. The chain links TRBV7-8 to TRBJ2-7; 9 nucleotides align to TRBD2. The germline gives CDR1 SGHVS, CDR2 FQNEAQ. Trimming removed 6 bases from V and 3 bases from J; junction bases left unmatched: 9. This CDR3 contains 15 residues. The CDR3 loop is CASSIGAGGDYEQYF. In DNA, the CDR3 is TGTGCCAGCAGTATAGGAGCGGGGGGCGACTACGAGCAGTACTTC.

This chain uses TRBV7-2 with TRBJ2-1; 9 nucleotides align to TRBD2. V shed 2 bases, J shed 6 bases, and the junction held 8 bases outside the gene matches. The CDR3 consists of 16 residues. Per germline, CDR1 SGHTA and CDR2 FQGNSA. In nucleotides, the CDR3 is TGTGCCAGCAGCTTACGGGCGGGGGGGCTCTCCAATGAGCAGTTCTTC. It encodes CASSLRAGGLSNEQFF.

The J gene is TRBJ1-6, the V gene TRBV5-1, with 7 nucleotides matching TRBD1. The V and J ends lost 4 bases and 6 bases, in that order; junction bases with no gene match: 10. The CDR3 covers 16 residues. Germline V gene data show CDR1 as SGHRS and CDR2 as YFSETQ. Here the CDR3 reads CASSVGTVEFNSPLHF. CDR3 bases: TGCGCCAGCAGCGTAGGGACAGTGGAATTTAATTCACCCCTCCACTTT.

The chain has TRBV20-1 and TRBJ2-1; tentative D call: TRBD2 (5 bases). This CDR3 is built from 13 residues. Looked up from germline, CDR1 is DFQATT and CDR2 is SNEGSKA (reference sequence). Trimming removed 5 bases from V and 3 bases from J, with 11 bases in between. CDR3 region: CSARGLVYNEQFF. In DNA, the CDR3 is TGCAGTGCTCGAGGACTGGTCTACAATGAGCAGTTCTTC.

This clonotype has just a few counts. The chain employs TRBV4-2 and TRBJ1-1, with a possible D match to TRBD1 (5 bases). The CDR3 length is 12 residues. V was shortened by 4 bases and J by 7 bases, with 10 bases between the two germline ends. Germline-derived CDR1 and CDR2 are LGHNA and YNFKEQ. CDR3 DNA: TGTGCCAGCAGCCCCGAAGGACATGAAGCTTTCTTT. It translates to CASSPEGHEAFF.

V and J are TRBV4-3 and TRBJ2-1; D ambiguous. The V end lost 0 bases, the J end lost 0 bases, and 6 bases lay between the germline ends. Germline loops: CDR1 LGHNA, CDR2 YSLEER. This CDR3 comprises 15 residues. Here the CDR3 reads CASSQDMLSYNEQFF. The CDR3 nucleotides are TGCGCCAGCAGCCAAGATATGCTCTCCTACAATGAGCAGTTCTTC.

This clonotype occurred a few times. This chain links TRBV21-1 with TRBJ2-1; TRBD1, the table's D call, was not compared with the DNA. TRBV21-1 is a pseudogene locus. There are 13 residues in the CDR3. This CDR3 reads CASSKDRDNEQFF. The CDR3 nucleotides are TGTGCCAGCAGCAAAGACAGGGACAATGAGCAGTTCTTC.

This clonotype was found a few times. V gene TRBV2 combines with J gene TRBJ1-3; D not resolved. V lost 6 bases and J 0 bases, leaving 15 bases between the germline ends. CDR3 length equals 16 residues. Looked up from germline, CDR1 is SNHLY and CDR2 is FYNNEI. The CDR3 is CASSPARGNSGNTIYF. DNA of the CDR3: TGTGCCAGCAGCCCCGCCCGCGGGAACTCTGGAAACACCATATATTTT.

The chain combines TRBV20-1 with TRBJ1-5; unclear D gene. V dropped 3 bases and J dropped 0 bases, with 6 bases sitting between them. The CDR3 runs to 13 residues. Germline CDR1 DFQATT, CDR2 SNEGSKA (reference sequence). The CDR3 DNA sequence: TGCAGTGCTAGTAGGTATAGCAATCAGCCCCAGCATTTT. This encodes CSASRYSNQPQHF.

This clonotype came up a few times. CDR3 protein: CSARDRGTSGNNEQFF. CDR3 DNA sequence: TGCAGTGCTAGAGATAGAGGGACTAGCGGGAACAATGAGCAGTTCTTC. V gene TRBV20-1 combines with J gene TRBJ2-1, with TRBD2 identical over 13 bases. The V gene's germline CDR1 is DFQATT and CDR2 SNEGSKA (reference sequence). Trimming cost V 0 bases and J 5 bases; bases outside gene matches: 4. The length of the CDR3 is 16 residues.